This is a list of T cell receptor beta chains from one sample in a study of OX40 agonist ivuxolimab in advanced cancers. Assay used: immunoSEQ multiplex PCR; TCRdb lists only in-frame clones, some missing. Of about 61,000 clones listed, approximately 90% are singletons. This specimen was CD4+ or CD8+ T cells sorted from blood, taken in a trial of the OX40 agonist ivuxolimab. The source of these receptors is an adult with an advanced solid tumor such as melanoma, head and neck, liver or kidney cancer. CDR3s include the opening cysteine and the closing phenylalanine or tryptophan. Each record gives: D gene, J gene, clone size, V gene, CDR3 protein, CDR3 DNA. The D gene is left open where the match is weak. Only some rows state a clone size, as once, few, many or a class for expanded clones.

d_call: -
j_call: TRBJ1-5
clone_size: -
v_call: TRBV9
cdr3_aa: CASSVGSDSNQPQHF
cdr3_nt: TGTGCCAGCAGCGTAGGCAGTGATAGCAATCAGCCCCAGCATTTT

d_call: -
j_call: TRBJ1-5
clone_size: -
v_call: TRBV28
cdr3_aa: CASSLYPRGGRAGERSNQPQHF
cdr3_nt: TGTGCCAGCAGTTTATACCCCCGGGGGGGAAGGGCCGGCGAGAGGAGCAATCAGCCCCAGCATTTT

d_call: -
j_call: TRBJ1-1
clone_size: -
v_call: TRBV6-1
cdr3_aa: CASALTGNTEAFF
cdr3_nt: TGTGCCAGTGCCCTGACAGGGAACACTGAAGCTTTCTTT

d_call: -
j_call: TRBJ1-5
clone_size: -
v_call: TRBV7-2
cdr3_aa: CASRSSNSNQPQHF
cdr3_nt: TGTGCCAGCAGGTCTTCGAATAGCAATCAGCCCCAGCATTTT

d_call: -
j_call: TRBJ1-2
clone_size: -
v_call: TRBV30
cdr3_aa: CACAWALDYGYTF
cdr3_nt: TGTGCCTGCGCCTGGGCTCTGGACTATGGCTACACCTTC

d_call: -
j_call: TRBJ1-1
clone_size: -
v_call: TRBV16
cdr3_aa: CASSQIRPENTEAFF
cdr3_nt: TGTGCCAGCAGCCAAATCCGGCCGGAGAACACTGAAGCTTTCTTT

d_call: -
j_call: TRBJ1-3
clone_size: -
v_call: TRBV7-8
cdr3_aa: CASSLERGMGNTIYF
cdr3_nt: TGTGCCAGCAGCCTCGAAAGGGGAATGGGAAACACCATATATTTT

d_call: TRBD1
j_call: TRBJ2-3
clone_size: once
v_call: TRBV7-2
cdr3_aa: CASSAGGTATDTQYF
cdr3_nt: TGTGCCAGCAGCGCAGGGGGCACGGCAACAGATACGCAGTATTTT

d_call: -
j_call: TRBJ2-7
clone_size: -
v_call: TRBV15
cdr3_aa: CATSRDSGTYEQYF
cdr3_nt: TGTGCCACCAGCAGAGATTCAGGAACCTACGAGCAGTACTTC

d_call: TRBD1
j_call: TRBJ2-5
clone_size: -
v_call: TRBV5-1
cdr3_aa: CASSSTGTGRQETQYF
cdr3_nt: TGCGCCAGCAGCTCCACCGGGACAGGGAGGCAAGAGACCCAGTACTTC

d_call: -
j_call: TRBJ1-1
clone_size: -
v_call: TRBV5-6
cdr3_aa: CASSFNERGRRKVTTEAFF
cdr3_nt: TGTGCCAGCAGCTTCAATGAGCGGGGGCGCAGGAAGGTGACCACTGAAGCTTTCTTT

d_call: -
j_call: TRBJ2-7
clone_size: -
v_call: TRBV14
cdr3_aa: CASSQIHEQYF
cdr3_nt: TGTGCCAGCAGCCAAATACACGAGCAGTACTTC

d_call: -
j_call: TRBJ1-5
clone_size: -
v_call: TRBV14
cdr3_aa: CASSRNLGRKDQPQHF
cdr3_nt: TGTGCCAGCAGCCGGAACCTTGGGAGAAAGGATCAGCCCCAGCATTTT

d_call: -
j_call: TRBJ1-5
clone_size: few
v_call: TRBV28
cdr3_aa: CASWGIGYSNQPQHF
cdr3_nt: TGTGCCAGCTGGGGAATAGGGTATAGCAATCAGCCCCAGCATTTT

d_call: -
j_call: TRBJ1-2
clone_size: -
v_call: TRBV27
cdr3_aa: CASARPPNYGYTF
cdr3_nt: TGTGCCAGCGCCCGCCCGCCAAACTATGGCTACACCTTC

d_call: -
j_call: TRBJ1-1
clone_size: -
v_call: TRBV7-2
cdr3_aa: CASSQRGPGPNTEAFF
cdr3_nt: TGTGCCAGCAGCCAGAGGGGTCCGGGGCCAAACACTGAAGCTTTCTTT

d_call: -
j_call: TRBJ2-7
clone_size: -
v_call: TRBV5-1
cdr3_aa: CASSLGTTYEQYF
cdr3_nt: TGCGCCAGCAGCTTGGGTACGACTTACGAGCAGTACTTC